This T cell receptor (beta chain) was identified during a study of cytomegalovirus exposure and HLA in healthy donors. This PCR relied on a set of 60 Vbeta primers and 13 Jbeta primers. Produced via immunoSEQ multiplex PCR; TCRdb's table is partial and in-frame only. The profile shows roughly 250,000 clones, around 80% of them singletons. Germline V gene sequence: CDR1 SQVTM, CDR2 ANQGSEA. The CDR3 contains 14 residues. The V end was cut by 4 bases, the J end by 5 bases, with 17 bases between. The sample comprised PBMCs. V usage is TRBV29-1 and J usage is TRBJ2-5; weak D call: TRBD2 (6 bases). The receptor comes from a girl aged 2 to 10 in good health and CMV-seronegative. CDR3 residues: CSVVIRDWGETQYF. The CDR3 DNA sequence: TGCAGCGTTGTAATTCGGGACTGGGGGGAGACCCAGTACTTC. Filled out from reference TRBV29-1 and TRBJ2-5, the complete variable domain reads SAVISQKPSRDICQRGTSLTIQCQVDSQVTMMFWYRQQPGQSLTLIATANQGSEATYESGFVIDKFPISRPNLTFSTLTVSNMSPEDSSIYLCSVVIRDWGETQYFGPGTRLLVL.